The 8 T cell receptor beta chains given below trace back to one sample, sequenced in a study of low-dose radiotherapy and immunotherapy resistance in tumors. First-strand cDNA relied on TRAV- and TRBV-specific primers spanning alpha and beta chains. TCRs were amplified for roughly 20 PCR cycles with a constant-region primer and V-primer adapter. One entry per CDR3 protein results from TCRdb running MiXCR on the reads. Seen here are 54,000 or so distinct CDR3 sequences, approximately 25% observed once, and the top ten hold 5.5% to 6%. Described time point: before trial treatment. Source: PBMCs, taken before treatment. The receptors were sampled from a male donor with prostate cancer.

Many counts were recorded for this clonotype. The chain uses TRBV5-1 and TRBJ2-1; D not certain. Germline assignment: CDR1 SGHRS and CDR2 YFSETQ. This CDR3 contains 12 residues. Trimming took 0 bases from V and 9 from J, leaving 7 bases between them. CDR3 in amino acids: CASSLGNFEQFF. CDR3 nucleotide sequence: TGCGCCAGCAGCTTGGGCAATTTTGAGCAGTTCTTC.

This clonotype was counted ten times or more. The V call is TRBV20-1, the J call TRBJ2-7; D gene uncertain. The germline V gene has CDR1 DFQATT and CDR2 SNEGSKA (reference sequence). This CDR3 region has 15 residues. V was clipped by 4 bases and J by 5 bases, with 21 bases between them. CDR3 DNA: TGCAGTGCTATCAGGACCGATCCTTTTCGAAACGAGCAGTACTTC. This gives the protein CSAIRTDPFRNEQYF.

This clonotype was picked up one time. The genes are TRBV6-1 and TRBJ2-5; 14 bases align to TRBD2. Per the germline V gene, CDR1 is MNHNS and CDR2 is SASEGT. CDR3 size: 16 residues. With V trimmed by 5 bases and J by 5 bases, 7 bases remained unmatched. DNA of the CDR3: TGTGCCAGCAGTCCTAGGACTAGCGGGAGGTCGGAGACCCAGTACTTC. It specifies CASSPRTSGRSETQYF.

Concerning this clonotype: With a far larger clone one base away, a read error is the likely cause. The chain employs TRBV11-1 and TRBJ2-1, with TRBD2 identical over 7 bases. Germline lookup yields CDR1 SGHAT and CDR2 FQDESV (reference sequence). This CDR3 spans 15 amino acids. The CDR3 spells CASSLSLAAYNEQFF. CDR3 nucleotide sequence: TGCGCCAGCAGCTTGAGCCTAGCGGCCTACAATGAGCAGTTCTTC.

Many counts were recorded for this clonotype. This CDR3 reads CSARDRDRGNYGYTF. For the CDR3, the DNA is TGCAGTGCTAGAGACCGGGACAGGGGGAATTATGGCTACACCTTC. This sequence joins TRBV20-1 and TRBJ1-2; 11 nucleotides agree with TRBD1. CDR3 length: 15 residues. Looked up from germline, CDR1 is DFQATT and CDR2 is SNEGSKA (reference sequence). V dropped 0 bases and J dropped 5; count of bases not matched to a gene: 5.

This clonotype was detected many times. DNA of the CDR3: TGCGCCAGCAGCGTAGCACGGGACACAGATACGCAGTATTTT. This codes for CASSVARDTDTQYF. J is TRBJ2-3 and V is TRBV5-1; D is perhaps TRBD2 (5 bases). The CDR3 length is 14 residues. V was shortened by 4 bases and J by 2 bases, with 11 bases between the two germline ends. Looked up from germline, CDR1 is SGHRS and CDR2 is YFSETQ.

A remark on this clonotype: A far larger clone is only one base removed, so a read error is likely. This rearrangement joins TRBV2 to TRBJ2-5, with 12 bases fitting TRBD2. Germline V gene data show CDR1 as SNHLY and CDR2 as FYNNEI. The CDR3 runs 16 residues. V dropped 3 bases and J dropped 11; count of bases not matched to a gene: 13. CDR3 DNA sequence: TGTGCCAGCAGTGATGCTCCTAGCGGGGGGGTGGATGAGCAGTACTTC. Translating it yields CASSDAPSGGVDEQYF.

The chain uses TRBV7-9 and TRBJ2-7; D could derive from TRBD1 or TRBD2 (5 bases each). The V end lost 5 bases, the J end lost 7 bases, and 27 bases lay between the germline ends. The CDR3 totals 17 residues. CDR1 and CDR2 from the germline V gene are SEHNR and FQNEAQ (reference sequence). The CDR3 reads CASSPAGAGPGFREQYF. Written as DNA, the CDR3 is TGTGCCAGCAGCCCAGCCGGGGCAGGGCCCGGATTTAGGGAGCAGTACTTC.